The clone carrying this TCR beta chain was counted a few times. The ends were cut back, 4 bases at V and 5 bases at J, with 17 bases in the middle. CDR1 is SGHVS and CDR2 is FQNEAQ in the germline V gene. This CDR3 is 15 amino acids long. The data originate from a study of blood T cells in healthy people across ages. Combining a sample-barcoded 5' primer with a J-beta primer mix, a second PCR ran for about 6 to 11 cycles. Individual samples furnished no less than 2.5 million CDR3-containing paired-end reads apiece. TCRdb reprocessed the 5' RACE reads with MiXCR, giving one entry per CDR3 protein. The repertoire has 700,000 or so distinct CDR3 sequences, 40% to 50% of them found once; the top ten carry about 32%.

This TCR was recovered from a man older than 75 in good health. Sequencing was done on a sample of blood. The rearrangement links TRBV7-8 to TRBJ2-5, with no clear D. The CDR3 DNA sequence: TGTGCCAGCAGCTCCCGAGGCCCAACTCGTGAGACCCAGTACTTC. Its protein product is CASSSRGPTRETQYF.